The sample holds a few counts of the clone carrying this TCR beta chain. The sample belongs to a study of T cells in Graves' hyperthyroidism and ophthalmopathy. Background on the study: Sampling of peripheral blood happened at initial diagnosis, prior to any treatment.

Graves' hyperthyroidism was deemed stable given no ophthalmopathy progression within 18 months. Diagnosis relied on clinical symptoms, serum thyroxine and TRAb, thyroid ultrasound and orbital computed tomography. Trimming removed 7 bases at V and 2 bases at J, with 15 bases between. The CDR3 loop spans 14 amino acids. The germline V gene has CDR1 SGDLS and CDR2 YYNGEE. It was RNA transcripts that yielded the amplified TCR beta CDR3 regions. The TCR CDR3 first-round RT-PCR relied on the HTBI primer set. TCRdb processed the multiplex PCR reads anew with MiXCR; each CDR3 protein has one entry. The sample has a few hundred thousand distinct CDR3 sequences, roughly a sixth seen once.

V and J are TRBV9 and TRBJ1-1; D is perhaps TRBD1 (5 bases). The sequence was obtained from a woman between 50 and 59 years old with Graves' hyperthyroidism. The sequenced material came from blood. The chain's CDR3 is CASDRGTANTEAFF. CDR3 sequence (DNA): TGTGCCAGCGACCGTGGGACGGCTAACACTGAAGCTTTCTTT.